The 9 T cell receptor beta chains listed next were all sequenced from one sample in a study of blood T cell repertoires in COVID-19. TCRdb's table, derived via immunoSEQ multiplex PCR, lists solely in-frame clones and lacks some. Seen here are under 200,000 clones, about four fifths observed once, and the top ten hold 3.4%. The sample comprised PBMCs or T cells enriched from blood (not recorded which). The receptors here all came from a woman aged 55-69 years who had recovered from COVID-19.

The chain has TRBV6-5 and TRBJ1-1, with 8 bases identical to TRBD1. Germline CDR1 is MNHEY and CDR2 is SVGAGI. Trimming took 6 bases from V and 7 from J; bases not matched to a gene: 4. The CDR3 is 12 residues long. The CDR3 DNA is TGTGCCAGCAGAATCGACAGGGGTGAAGCTTTCTTT. This encodes CASRIDRGEAFF.

The chain couples TRBV19 to TRBJ2-1; the match to TRBD2 covers 11 bases. The CDR3 has 15 residues. CDR1 is LNHDA and CDR2 is SQIVND in the germline V gene (reference sequence). V was pared by 6 bases and J by 8 bases, with 9 bases of the junction left unmatched. DNA for the CDR3: TGTGCCAGTAGATCTCTAGCGGGGGGTCTCTATGAGCAGTTCTTC. Its translation is CASRSLAGGLYEQFF. Drawing the rest from reference TRBV19 and TRBJ2-1, the complete variable domain is DGGITQSPKYLFRKEGQNVTLSCEQNLNHDAMYWYRQDPGQGLRLIYYSQIVNDFQKGDIAEGYSVSREKKESFPLTVTSAQKNPTAFYLCASRSLAGGLYEQFFGPGTRLTVL.

The chain is built from TRBV5-1 and TRBJ1-6; TRBD1 might be the D (5 bases). CDR3 length: 17 amino acids. CDR1 is SGHRS and CDR2 is YFSETQ in the germline V gene. V lost 4 bases to trimming and J lost 4 bases, with 18 bases between them. CDR3 sequence: CASSKQTALEYNSPLHF. DNA of the CDR3: TGCGCCAGCAGCAAACAGACAGCCCTAGAGTATAATTCACCCCTCCACTTT. The full variable domain, with the rest looked up from reference TRBV5-1 and TRBJ1-6, is KAGVTQTPRYLIKTRGQQVTLSCSPISGHRSVSWYQQTPGQGLQFLFEYFSETQRNKGNFPGRFSGRQFSNSRSEMNVSTLELGDSALYLCASSKQTALEYNSPLHFGNGTRLTVT.

The chain couples TRBV5-1 to TRBJ2-1; 8 positions agree with TRBD1. The length of the CDR3 is 18 residues. CDR1 SGHRS and CDR2 YFSETQ come from the germline V gene. V shed 1 base, J shed 4 bases, and the junction held 13 bases outside the gene matches. The CDR3 loop reads CASSLTNQGAGLYNEQFF. The CDR3 bases are TGCGCCAGCAGCTTGACGAATCAGGGGGCGGGGTTATACAATGAGCAGTTCTTC.

This chain connects TRBV24-1 to TRBJ2-1; 7 bases match TRBD2. CDR1 and CDR2 (germline): KGHDR, SFDVKD. The V gene end was trimmed by 5 bases and the J gene end by 12 bases; junction bases not matched to a gene: 9. The CDR3 has 13 residues. CDR3 DNA sequence: TGTGCCACCAGTGCCTCTCCCGGGGGGACGCAGTTCTTC. Translated: CATSASPGGTQFF.

The chain carries TRBV20-1 and TRBJ1-4, with unresolved D. The CDR3 totals 11 residues. From germline, CDR1 is DFQATT and CDR2 SNEGSKA (reference sequence). The germline V and J ends were trimmed by 8 bases and 5 bases, with 9 bases remaining between them. CDR3 region: CSFRQNEKLFF. DNA of the CDR3: TGCAGTTTCCGTCAGAATGAAAAACTGTTTTTT.

The chain links TRBV5-4 to TRBJ1-1; 9 bases are shared with TRBD1. With 0 bases clipped from V and 7 bases from J, the junction kept 13 bases outside the gene matches. The CDR3 sequence is 17 residues long. The V gene's germline CDR1 is SGHNT and CDR2 YYREEE (reference sequence). The CDR3 here is CASSLDSSGTGRREAFF. CDR3 DNA sequence: TGTGCCAGCAGCTTGGATTCTTCCGGGACAGGGCGCCGTGAAGCTTTCTTT.

The chain combines TRBV5-8 with TRBJ1-6; D remains unclear. The V end lost 2 bases, the J end lost 0 bases, and 3 bases lay between the germline ends. The CDR3 is 14 residues long. CDR1 and CDR2 (germline): SGHTS, YDEGEE. CDR3 in amino acids: CASSFGSYNSPLHF. The CDR3 DNA reads as TGTGCCAGCAGCTTCGGCTCCTATAATTCACCCCTCCACTTT.

The genes are TRBV19 and TRBJ1-1; 11 positions agree with TRBD1. Germline CDR1 reads LNHDA; CDR2 reads SQIVND (reference sequence). The CDR3 extends over 14 amino acids. Trimming removed 9 bases from V and 4 bases from J; junction bases left unmatched: 7. The CDR3 nucleotides read TGTGCCAGGGACAGGGGGCCTGGAAGCACTGAAGCTTTCTTT. This codes for CARDRGPGSTEAFF.